This T cell receptor beta chain was recorded in a study of neurological immune-mediated disorders. Findings of the study overall: Private repertoires in all groups were suggested by the absence of shared CDR3 amino acid sequences among expanded clones across subjects.

Germline-derived CDR1 and CDR2 are DFQATT and SNEGSKA (reference sequence). Losses at the gene ends were 5 bases for V and 9 bases for J; bases not matched to a gene: 8. The CDR3 has 14 amino acids. Stated time point: technical triplicate 2. The T cells used for sorted libraries numbered 1 million, either CD4+ or CD8+. Synthesis of cDNA used 5'RACE (with 10-nucleotide random UMIs). The output of every sequencing run exceeded 170 million TCR-beta sequences, derived from 15-18 subjects. In TCRdb, the 5' RACE reads were re-called with MiXCR into one record per CDR3 protein. The sample holds approximately 30,000 distinct CDR3 sequences, 13% seen once. This clonotype was detected many times. The antigen is not known.

The chain joins TRBV20-1 to TRBJ2-1, with TRBD2 identical over 12 bases. The sequenced sample consisted of CD4+ T cells from blood. This sequence originates from a female donor with HTLV-1-associated myelopathy (HAM/TSP). CDR3 amino acids: CSAPPLAGGREQFF. DNA for the CDR3: TGCAGTGCTCCCCCTCTAGCGGGGGGGCGTGAGCAGTTCTTC.